These 15 T cell receptor beta chains originate from one sample sequenced in a study of response to subunit inactivated influenza vaccine. One entry per CDR3 protein, called by TCRdb with MiXCR from the RT-PCR reads. The sample records about 830,000 distinct CDR3 sequences, roughly 18% being singletons. Sequencing used PBMCs from blood, obtained 5 to 6 days after vaccination. These receptors were collected from a man over 45 who received an inactivated influenza vaccine.

The chain couples TRBV11-2 to TRBJ2-6; perhaps TRBD2 as D (7 bases). CDR1 is SGHAT and CDR2 is FQNNGV in the germline V gene. With 5 bases removed from V and 4 bases from J, the gap between germline ends came to 21 bases. The CDR3 consists of 18 residues. This CDR3 is CASSRLGGVLVGANVLTF. In DNA form, the CDR3 reads TGTGCCAGCAGCCGATTAGGGGGGGTCTTGGTCGGGGCCAACGTCCTGACTTTC.

This chain connects TRBV7-9 to TRBJ2-5; D possibly corresponds to TRBD1 (5 bases). Trimming cost V 2 bases and J 3 bases, with 7 bases left between them. The CDR3 is 13 amino acids. The germline V gene has CDR1 SEHNR and CDR2 FQNEAQ (reference sequence). CDR3 loop: CASSLPGKETQYF. In nucleotides, the CDR3 is TGTGCCAGCAGCTTACCAGGGAAAGAGACCCAGTACTTC.

This clonotype turned up a few times. CDR3 in amino acids: CAIRSGNPDEQFF. As DNA, the CDR3 is TGTGCCATCAGGTCAGGGAACCCAGATGAGCAGTTCTTC. The V gene is TRBV10-3, the J gene TRBJ2-1; TRBD1 might be the D (5 bases). The CDR3 is 13 residues long. Germline loops: CDR1 ENHRY, CDR2 SYGVKD. Trimming pared 6 bases from V and 8 bases from J, leaving 14 bases between.

The V gene is TRBV20-1, the J gene TRBJ2-5; D remains ambiguous. Germline CDR1 DFQATT, CDR2 SNEGSKA (reference sequence). V lost 3 bases, J lost 4 bases, and 12 bases lay in between. CDR3 length: 13 residues. The CDR3 nucleotides are TGCAGTGCTAGTGCCCATTTGGCAGAGACCCAGTACTTC. Encoded protein: CSASAHLAETQYF.

A single count supports this clonotype. V gene TRBV9 combines with J gene TRBJ2-1; 7 bases match TRBD1. The germline gives CDR1 SGDLS, CDR2 YYNGEE. The trim removed 4 bases at V and 6 bases at J, leaving 16 bases unmatched. The CDR3 runs 17 residues. The CDR3 region is CASSYRGLGARLNEQFF. The DNA of the CDR3 is TGTGCCAGCAGCTACAGGGGTCTGGGGGCACGTCTCAATGAGCAGTTCTTC.

The J gene is TRBJ2-7, the V gene TRBV6-2 or TRBV6-3, with 7 bases aligning to TRBD2. This CDR3 comprises 14 residues. Germline values: CDR1 MNHEY, CDR2 SVGEGT. V lost 5 bases to trimming and J lost 4 bases; unmatched junction nucleotides: 8. CDR3 in amino acids: CASSRPAGDYEQYF. DNA of the CDR3: TGTGCCAGCAGTCGCCCGGCGGGAGATTACGAGCAGTACTTC.

In its sample, this clonotype was seen a few times. The chain joins TRBV5-1 to TRBJ2-5, with TRBD2 identical over 11 bases. This CDR3 is 15 amino acids long. V shed 4 bases and J 5 bases; nucleotides not matched to a gene: 7. CDR1 is SGHRS, CDR2 YFSETQ, per germline. This chain's CDR3 is CASSPLAGGSETQYF. The CDR3 region has the DNA TGCGCCAGCAGCCCCTTAGCGGGGGGGTCGGAGACCCAGTACTTC.

The CDR3 DNA sequence: TGTGCCAGCAGCGTTGCCGGGACTACCACAGATACGCAGTATTTT. It translates to CASSVAGTTTDTQYF. The rearrangement joins TRBV9 to TRBJ2-3; the match to TRBD2 covers 7 bases. From germline, CDR1 is SGDLS and CDR2 YYNGEE. The CDR3 extends over 15 amino acids. Trimming removed 2 bases from V and 2 bases from J; junction bases left unmatched: 5.

The chain couples TRBV5-4 to TRBJ2-3; 8 bases are a match to TRBD1. There are 15 residues in the CDR3. Germline V gene sequence: CDR1 SGHNT, CDR2 YYREEE (reference sequence). Trimming took 5 bases from V and 3 from J; bases not matched to a gene: 8. The CDR3 region is CASRRQGTQTDTQYF. The DNA of the CDR3 is TGTGCCAGCAGAAGACAGGGGACGCAAACAGATACGCAGTATTTT.

This clonotype was observed a handful of times. The V and J genes are TRBV5-1 and TRBJ1-2; TRBD1 matches 7 bases. The germline CDR1 and CDR2 sequences are SGHRS and YFSETQ. This CDR3 spans 15 amino acids. With 5 bases clipped from V and 2 bases from J, the junction kept 9 bases outside the gene matches. The CDR3 DNA reads as TGCGCCAGCAGAAATACAGGGGCGTCGAACTATGGCTACACCTTC. This sequence encodes CASRNTGASNYGYTF. Supplemented by reference TRBV5-1 and TRBJ1-2, the full variable domain reads KAGVTQTPRYLIKTRGQQVTLSCSPISGHRSVSWYQQTPGQGLQFLFEYFSETQRNKGNFPGRFSGRQFSNSRSEMNVSTLELGDSALYLCASRNTGASNYGYTFGSGTRLTVV.

This clonotype was seen at least ten times. The chain carries TRBV12-3 or TRBV12-4 and TRBJ2-7; D is unclear. The V gene lost 5 bases and the J gene lost 3 bases, with 8 bases spanning the gap. CDR3 length equals 12 residues. The CDR3 DNA sequence: TGTGCCAGCAGTCGCTTGGTCTACGAGCAGTACTTC. It is translated as CASSRLVYEQYF.

This clonotype has a handful of counts. The chain links TRBV12-3 or TRBV12-4 to TRBJ2-1; 13 bases map to TRBD2. The CDR3 totals 14 residues. The J segment lost 9 bases and the V segment lost 7 bases, leaving 6 bases of the junction unmatched. The CDR3: CASTTSGGASEQFF. The DNA for the CDR3 is TGTGCCAGCACCACTAGCGGGGGGGCTTCTGAGCAGTTCTTC.

The chain carries TRBV7-9 and TRBJ1-6; D call uncertain. The germline gives CDR1 SEHNR, CDR2 FQNEAQ (reference sequence). Between the trimmed V and J ends, which lost 2 bases and 8 bases, there was a span of 13 bases. The CDR3 runs 15 residues. The CDR3 DNA is TGTGCCAGCAGCTTAATCAGTCCCAATGATTCACCCCTCCACTTT. It translates to CASSLISPNDSPLHF.

CDR3 amino acids: CASVSLSIAGGIEQFF. Here the CDR3 DNA reads TGTGCCAGCGTGTCCCTGTCCATAGCGGGAGGGATTGAGCAGTTCTTC. The V call is TRBV6-2 or TRBV6-3, the J call TRBJ2-1, with 11 positions matching TRBD2. The CDR3 sequence is 16 residues long. Germline-derived CDR1 and CDR2 are MNHEY and SVGEGT. Unmatched junction bases numbered 15, after V lost 8 bases and J lost 9 bases.

This clonotype turned up a few times. The V gene is TRBV6-5, the J gene TRBJ2-7; unclear D gene. Looked up from germline, CDR1 is MNHEY and CDR2 is SVGAGI. Deletions cut 0 bases from V and 1 base from J, with 7 bases between. The CDR3 covers 14 residues. Here the CDR3 DNA reads TGTGCCAGCAGTTACTCGCCGCAGTCCTACGAGCAGTACTTC. This gives the protein CASSYSPQSYEQYF.